Listed below are T cell receptor beta chains from one sample, sequenced in a study of T cell repertoires in cytomegalovirus infection. MiXCR, applied by TCRdb to the reads, yields one record per CDR3 protein. The table lists 250,000 to 300,000 distinct CDR3 sequences, roughly an eighth of them singletons, with roughly 9.7% in the top ten. The sample taken for sequencing was PBMCs. The receptors were gathered from a human donor in good health (CMV status not recorded). Some clones in this sample may be carry-over from other donors' samples. Both conserved end residues are part of each CDR3. A D gene is named only where the DNA matches it firmly. Some rows have no size entry. The others give once, few or many, or a class for an expanded clone.

abundance	len	v_gene	d_gene	j_gene	CDR3nt	CDR3aa
few	16	TRBV5-4	-	TRBJ2-2	TGTGCCAGCAGCTTGGGAATACCTAGCTGGACCGGGGAGCTGTTTTTT	CASSLGIPSWTGELFF
many	17	TRBV7-8	-	TRBJ1-1	TGTGCCAGCAGCACTCGGGTCGGGGTACCTCGGAACACTGAAGCTTTCTTT	CASSTRVGVPRNTEAFF
few	12	TRBV19	-	TRBJ2-7	TGTGCCACCGCGGACGGCTCCTACGAGCAGTACTTC	CATADGSYEQYF
few	13	TRBV19	TRBD2	TRBJ2-1	TGTGCCAGTACGAAGCGGGAGCCCGATGAGCAGTTCTTC	CASTKREPDEQFF
many	18	TRBV7-2	-	TRBJ2-2	TGTGCCAGCAGCTTAGAGGCGCGCTATGCGACGAACACCGGGGAGCTGTTTTTT	CASSLEARYATNTGELFF
many	15	TRBV4-3	TRBD1	TRBJ1-1	TGCGCCAGCAGCCATGCCGACAGGGCGAACACTGAAGCTTTCTTT	CASSHADRANTEAFF
many	13	TRBV11-2	-	TRBJ2-7	TGTGCCAGCAGCCTTGGACAGACCTACGAGCAGTACTTC	CASSLGQTYEQYF
many	16	TRBV7-9	-	TRBJ2-3	TGTGCCAGCAGCTTATGGACAAGCCCTAGCACAGATACGCAGTATTTT	CASSLWTSPSTDTQYF
-	16	TRBV6-6	-	TRBJ2-7	TGTGCCAGCAGTTACTCGAGAGGGGCTGGGTTTTACGAGCAGTACTTC	CASSYSRGAGFYEQYF
few	13	TRBV19	-	TRBJ2-3	TGTGCCAGTAGTAAAGGGGGCACAGATACGCAGTATTTT	CASSKGGTDTQYF
-	13	TRBV29-1	-	TRBJ1-4	TGCAGCGTTTCAGGGTCAACTAATGAAAAACTGTTTTTT	CSVSGSTNEKLFF
many	15	TRBV7-2	TRBD2	TRBJ2-7	TGTGCCAGCAGCTTAGGCCTAGCGGGACCCTACGAGCAGTACTTC	CASSLGLAGPYEQYF
many	12	TRBV7-2	-	TRBJ1-6	TGTGCCAGCAGTCCCGATTTCCCGCCCCTCCACTTT	CASSPDFPPLHF
many	19	TRBV20-1	TRBD1	TRBJ2-1	TGCAGTGCTAGAGATCCCAACAGGGGATCGCTAGCAGGCTACAATGAGCAGTTCTTC	CSARDPNRGSLAGYNEQFF
many	16	TRBV12-3/TRBV12-4	TRBD1	TRBJ1-1	TGTGCCAGCAGGGAGCATCAGGGGGCGACGAACACTGAAGCTTTCTTT	CASREHQGATNTEAFF
-	13	TRBV2	-	TRBJ2-1	TGTGCCAGCAGTGATCGAAGGCGCCATGAGCAGTTCTTC	CASSDRRRHEQFF
-	13	TRBV29-1	-	TRBJ1-5	TGCAGCGTTGAGCTGGGGCAGAATCAGCCCCAGCATTTT	CSVELGQNQPQHF
-	16	TRBV6-6	-	TRBJ1-1	TGTGCCAGCATACTTCTGACCCAGGGTTTTCGCACTGAAGCTTTCTTT	CASILLTQGFRTEAFF
few	13	TRBV29-1	-	TRBJ2-3	TGCAGCGTCACCCGGGACACCACAGATACGCAGTATTTT	CSVTRDTTDTQYF
few	15	TRBV5-1	TRBD2	TRBJ2-1	TGCGCCAGCAGCTATAGCGGGGGCGACTCCAATGAGCAGTTCTTC	CASSYSGGDSNEQFF
few	13	TRBV13	-	TRBJ2-7	TGTGCCAGCAGCTTAGATGGTGACTACGAGCAGTACTTC	CASSLDGDYEQYF
many	16	TRBV7-2	TRBD1	TRBJ1-2	TGTGCCAGCAGCTCCAGCAGGACAGGGGGCAGCTATGGCTACACCTTC	CASSSSRTGGSYGYTF
many	15	TRBV12-3/TRBV12-4	-	TRBJ1-2	TGTGCCAGCAGTTTCGGGGAAGGGACCAACTATGGCTACACCTTC	CASSFGEGTNYGYTF
many	14	TRBV19	TRBD1	TRBJ2-2	TGTGCCAGTCGGGACAGGGCGTGGGCCGGGGAGCTGTTTTTT	CASRDRAWAGELFF
many	15	TRBV28	-	TRBJ1-6	TGTGCCAGCAGTTCAATAGGTCCCGAGGGATCACCCCTCCACTTT	CASSSIGPEGSPLHF
-	16	TRBV20-1	-	TRBJ2-1	TGCAGTGCTAGACACACTACTAGAGTTACCTACAATGAGCAGTTCTTC	CSARHTTRVTYNEQFF
many	17	TRBV4-1	-	TRBJ1-3	TGCGCCAGCAGCCAAGTGGAAGGTGCAGGGGCTGGAAACACCATATATTTT	CASSQVEGAGAGNTIYF
many	18	TRBV11-2	TRBD2	TRBJ2-1	TGTGCCAGCAGCTCCTACGCCGCTAGCGGGGGCAACTACAATGAGCAGTTCTTC	CASSSYAASGGNYNEQFF
many	15	TRBV7-8	-	TRBJ2-1	TGTGCCAGCAGCTTAAGGGGAGGCTCCTACAATGAGCAGTTCTTC	CASSLRGGSYNEQFF
many	14	TRBV28	-	TRBJ1-5	TGTGCCAGCAGTTTAAGTGGGGGGAGGCAGCCCCAGCATTTT	CASSLSGGRQPQHF
-	13	TRBV5-6	-	TRBJ2-1	TGTGCCAGCAGCATTCAGGGGATCAATGAGCAGTTCTTC	CASSIQGINEQFF
few	16	TRBV7-2	-	TRBJ2-4	TGTGCCAGCAGCTTAGAGAGGGTCGTGGGGGAAAACATTCAGTACTTC	CASSLERVVGENIQYF
-	14	TRBV20-1	TRBD2	TRBJ2-7	TGCAGTGCTAGAGAGGCGGGAGCCCACTACGAGCAGTACTTC	CSAREAGAHYEQYF
many	16	TRBV12-3/TRBV12-4	-	TRBJ2-5	TGTGCCAGCAGTTTATCGGCTATTAGCGGCAAAGAGACCCAGTACTTC	CASSLSAISGKETQYF
few	16	TRBV28	-	TRBJ2-5	TGTGCCAGCAGTTTATCAGGGATAGGCCTCAAAGAGACCCAGTACTTC	CASSLSGIGLKETQYF
-	18	TRBV7-9	-	TRBJ2-2	TGTGCCAGCAGCTTAGATTCCGTTTTTTTATGGAACACCGGGGAGCTGTTTTTT	CASSLDSVFLWNTGELFF
-	16	TRBV4-3	TRBD2	TRBJ2-3	TGCGCCAGCAGCCAAGTCCCGGGAGGGCCCGGAGATACGCAGTATTTT	CASSQVPGGPGDTQYF
many	21	TRBV19	TRBD2	TRBJ2-1	TGTGCCAGTAGTATCTCCGGGACTAGCGGGAGGGCCCTCGGCAGGGTGAATGAGCAGTTCTTC	CASSISGTSGRALGRVNEQFF
-	11	TRBV28	-	TRBJ2-7	TGTGCCAGCAAGGGGACCTACGAGCAGTACTTC	CASKGTYEQYF
few	15	TRBV7-2	TRBD1	TRBJ1-2	TGTGCCAGCAGCTTGGGGACAGGAGAGTACTATGGCTACACCTTC	CASSLGTGEYYGYTF
few	14	TRBV10-3	-	TRBJ1-1	TGTGCCATCAGCCAACAGCTGATGAACACTGAAGCTTTCTTT	CAISQQLMNTEAFF
many	12	TRBV10-3	TRBD1	TRBJ1-1	TGTGCCATCAGTGAACAGGGGGCTGAAGCTTTCTTT	CAISEQGAEAFF
-	14	TRBV5-5	TRBD2	TRBJ2-7	TGTGCCGGCAGCTTACTAGCGGGGGAGTACGAGCAGTACTTC	CAGSLLAGEYEQYF
many	12	TRBV10-3	-	TRBJ2-7	TGTGCCATCAGTGAAGACAGCTACGAGCAGTACTTC	CAISEDSYEQYF